This is a list of T cell receptor beta chains from one sample in a study of blood T cell repertoires in COVID-19. Some clones are missing from TCRdb's copy, which holds only in-frame ones; the method was immunoSEQ multiplex PCR. The sample lists a few hundred thousand clones; less than 85% were seen once. The sequenced sample was peripheral blood. The receptors derive from a woman in her seventies with acute or convalescent COVID-19. Both conserved end residues are part of each CDR3. Fields, in order: D gene, V gene, clone size, J gene, CDR3 protein, CDR3 DNA. D genes are given only for firm matches. Clone sizes are given selectively: once, few, many, or a class where the clone is expanded.

>TRBD2|TRBV11-3|NA|TRBJ2-3
CASSLGTSGAGTDTQYF
TGTGCCAGCAGCTTAGGCACTAGCGGGGCGGGGACAGATACGCAGTATTTT
>NA|TRBV5-1|NA|TRBJ1-1
CASMRDGTEAFF
TGCGCCAGCATGAGGGATGGCACTGAAGCTTTCTTT
>NA|TRBV6-7|NA|TRBJ1-4
CASSYSWAPPNEKLFF
TGTGCCAGCAGTTACTCGTGGGCACCTCCTAATGAAAAACTGTTTTTT
>TRBD2|TRBV7-6|NA|TRBJ2-3
CASSLAYRGGGGTDTQYF
TGTGCCAGCAGCTTAGCGTATCGGGGGGGCGGCGGCACAGATACGCAGTATTTT
>TRBD2|TRBV6-5|NA|TRBJ2-1
CASRPGGGNEQFF
TGTGCCAGCCGTCCGGGAGGGGGCAATGAGCAGTTCTTC
>TRBD1|TRBV4-2|few|TRBJ1-2
CASSPFAGTGENGYTF
TGTGCCAGCAGCCCTTTCGCCGGGACAGGGGAGAATGGCTACACCTTC
>NA|TRBV30|NA|TRBJ1-3
CAWSAQSGNTIYF
TGTGCCTGGAGTGCGCAGTCTGGAAACACCATATATTTT
>NA|TRBV29-1|NA|TRBJ1-1
CSVFNRLRNRNTEAFF
TGCAGCGTATTTAACAGGTTAAGGAACAGGAACACTGAAGCTTTCTTT
>NA|TRBV18|NA|TRBJ2-5
CASSPFFGLEETQYF
TGTGCCAGCTCACCCTTTTTCGGCTTGGAGGAGACCCAGTACTTC
>NA|TRBV5-5|NA|TRBJ1-1
CASSLNYRERAEAFF
TGTGCCAGCAGCTTGAACTACAGGGAGAGGGCTGAAGCTTTCTTT
>TRBD1|TRBV6-5|few|TRBJ1-6
CASSPGTGGRSPLHF
TGTGCCAGCAGCCCCGGGACAGGGGGCCGTTCACCCCTCCACTTT
>NA|TRBV6-5|NA|TRBJ2-5
CASSYSSGQETQYF
TGTGCCAGCAGTTACTCTAGCGGACAAGAGACCCAGTACTTC
>TRBD1|TRBV10-1|NA|TRBJ2-5
CASSERTGGAETQYF
TGCGCCAGCAGTGAGCGGACAGGGGGCGCCGAGACCCAGTACTTC
>TRBD2|TRBV19|NA|TRBJ2-3
CASSIRTSGGTDTQYF
TGTGCCAGTAGTATCCGGACTAGCGGGGGCACAGATACGCAGTATTTT
>TRBD1|TRBV5-1|NA|TRBJ2-7
CASSPGTGDIHEQYF
TGCGCCAGCAGCCCGGGGACAGGGGATATCCACGAGCAGTACTTC
>NA|TRBV6-5|NA|TRBJ1-5
CASRTGYSNQPQHF
TGTGCCAGCAGGACAGGATATAGCAATCAGCCCCAGCATTTT
>TRBD1|TRBV7-8|NA|TRBJ1-5
CASSLAHNRGGLPQHF
TGTGCCAGCAGCTTAGCGCATAACAGGGGGGGCCTACCCCAGCATTTT
>TRBD1|TRBV5-8|NA|TRBJ2-7
CASSKPGTGSYEQYF
TGTGCCAGCAGCAAACCCGGGACAGGGTCCTACGAGCAGTACTTC
>NA|TRBV2|NA|TRBJ1-1
CASGDGGNPEAFF
TGTGCCAGTGGAGACGGGGGGAACCCTGAAGCTTTCTTT
>TRBD2|TRBV27|NA|TRBJ2-1
CASSSGLVDNEQFF
TGTGCCAGCAGTTCGGGACTAGTCGACAATGAGCAGTTCTTC
>NA|TRBV6-2/TRBV6-3|NA|TRBJ2-7
CASSLLFGTRDEQYF
TGTGCCAGCAGCCTCCTCTTCGGGACTCGGGACGAGCAGTACTTC
>TRBD2|TRBV6-5|NA|TRBJ2-3
CASRRGSGGADTQYF
TGTGCCAGCAGGCGAGGTAGCGGGGGGGCTGATACGCAGTATTTT
>TRBD1|TRBV13|NA|TRBJ1-6
CASSLEVGQGYSPLHF
TGTGCCAGCAGCTTAGAGGTCGGACAGGGATATTCACCCCTCCACTTT
>NA|TRBV5-4|NA|TRBJ2-5
CASSLDGGVGLGTQYF
TGTGCCAGCAGCTTGGATGGCGGGGTGGGTCTGGGGACCCAGTACTTC
>NA|TRBV15|NA|TRBJ1-2
CATKLGLEINYGYTF
TGTGCCACCAAACTCGGACTGGAGATTAACTATGGCTACACCTTC
>NA|TRBV7-2|NA|TRBJ2-5
CASSLALGAPQETQYF
TGTGCCAGCAGCTTAGCCCTAGGGGCCCCCCAAGAGACCCAGTACTTC
>TRBD1|TRBV29-1|NA|TRBJ2-3
CSVATGGQSTDTQYF
TGCAGCGTTGCGACAGGGGGCCAGAGCACAGATACGCAGTATTTT
>NA|TRBV11-3|few|TRBJ2-1
CASSLGERNEQFF
TGTGCCAGCAGCTTAGGAGAGCGGAATGAGCAGTTCTTC
>NA|TRBV14|NA|TRBJ2-1
CASSQLHNQQFF
TGTGCCAGCAGCCAACTTCACAATCAGCAGTTCTTC
>TRBD2|TRBV24-1|NA|TRBJ2-5
CATSGGLASRDKETQYF
TGTGCCACCAGTGGGGGACTAGCTTCCCGGGACAAAGAGACCCAGTACTTC
>TRBD2|TRBV19|NA|TRBJ2-2
CASKAGGPNTGELFF
TGTGCCAGTAAAGCGGGGGGCCCTAACACCGGGGAGCTGTTTTTT
>TRBD1|TRBV2|NA|TRBJ2-5
CASKLQGAETQYF
TGTGCCAGCAAGTTACAGGGGGCAGAGACCCAGTACTTC
>NA|TRBV6-5|NA|TRBJ2-7
CASTEPTTRYEQYF
TGTGCCAGCACGGAGCCGACTACCCGCTACGAGCAGTACTTC
>NA|TRBV20-1|NA|TRBJ1-1
CSARVEEAFF
TGCAGTGCTAGAGTTGAGGAAGCTTTCTTT
>NA|TRBV18|NA|TRBJ1-4
CASSPPIREKLFF
TGTGCCAGCTCACCACCGATCCGGGAAAAACTGTTTTTT
>NA|TRBV10-1|NA|TRBJ2-5
CASSMTVQETQYF
TGCGCCAGCAGTATGACAGTCCAAGAGACCCAGTACTTC
>TRBD1|TRBV9|NA|TRBJ2-5
CASSVGQGKETQYF
TGTGCCAGCAGCGTGGGACAGGGTAAAGAGACCCAGTACTTC
>NA|TRBV5-3|NA|TRBJ1-1
CARSSDSLTEAFF
TGTGCCAGAAGCTCTGACAGCCTGACTGAAGCTTTCTTT
>NA|TRBV7-9|NA|TRBJ2-3
CASSLQVVADTQYF
TGTGCCAGCAGCTTACAGGTAGTCGCAGATACGCAGTATTTT
>NA|TRBV5-8|NA|TRBJ2-5
CASSFLISGEETQYF
TGTGCCAGCAGCTTTCTTATTAGCGGAGAGGAGACCCAGTACTTC
>TRBD2|TRBV20-1|NA|TRBJ2-5
CSGGGRETQYF
TGCAGCGGGGGGGGTCGCGAGACCCAGTACTTC
>TRBD1|TRBV6-5|few|TRBJ1-5
CASTTTQGSQPQHF
TGTGCCAGCACTACGACACAGGGGAGCCAGCCCCAGCATTTT
>NA|TRBV5-1|NA|TRBJ2-1
CASSPLEGRSYNEQFF
TGCGCCAGCAGCCCGCTGGAGGGAAGGTCCTACAATGAGCAGTTCTTC
>NA|TRBV3-1/TRBV3-2|few|TRBJ1-5
CASSQNPSQPQHF
TGTGCCAGCAGTCAAAATCCTAGTCAGCCCCAGCATTTT
>NA|TRBV19|NA|TRBJ1-2
CASSIVRGANYGYTF
TGTGCCAGTAGTATAGTCCGGGGAGCTAACTATGGCTACACCTTC